Listed below are T cell receptor beta chains from one sample, sequenced in a study of early T cells in non-severe SARS-CoV-2 infection. TCRdb redid the calling of the 5' RACE reads with MiXCR, one entry per CDR3 protein. The sample includes some 96,000 distinct CDR3 sequences, under 15% of them seen just once. Sequenced: whole blood. Receptors originate from an adult who was a healthcare worker with PCR-confirmed SARS-CoV-2 infection or an uninfected control (not recorded which). The conserved cysteine and the conserved F or W are not part of the CDR3 here. Each record gives: J gene, V gene, CDR3 length, CDR3 protein.

J gene: TRBJ2-3; V gene: TRBV4-2; CDR3 length: 12; CDR3 protein: ASGLASGRDTQY
J gene: TRBJ2-5; V gene: TRBV3-1; CDR3 length: 12; CDR3 protein: ASSQVTREETQY
J gene: TRBJ2-6; V gene: TRBV6-6; CDR3 length: 12; CDR3 protein: ASSYGSGANVLT
J gene: TRBJ1-1; V gene: TRBV7-9; CDR3 length: 13; CDR3 protein: ASSLAVLEGTEAF
J gene: TRBJ1-2; V gene: TRBV29-1; CDR3 length: 9; CDR3 protein: SVGSVYGYT
J gene: TRBJ1-3; V gene: TRBV4-3; CDR3 length: 16; CDR3 protein: ASSQEALGVSSLNTIY
J gene: TRBJ2-1; V gene: TRBV27; CDR3 length: 13; CDR3 protein: ASSLLAGDYNEQF
J gene: TRBJ2-7; V gene: TRBV30; CDR3 length: 9; CDR3 protein: ASTEGYEQY
J gene: TRBJ2-1; V gene: TRBV6-4; CDR3 length: 13; CDR3 protein: ASSALAGGLGEQF
J gene: TRBJ2-7; V gene: TRBV4-3; CDR3 length: 15; CDR3 protein: ASSPTGVPFFSYEQY